The clone carrying this TCR beta chain came up many times. Its antigen remains unidentified. This record comes from a study of CD8 T cells in ankylosing spondylitis. General study points: Several highly homologous variants made up a TCR beta motif, and this motif appeared characteristic of ankylosing spondylitis blood. Reportedly, matched ankylosing spondylitis synovial fluid was significantly enriched for disease-linked clones.

Researchers built TCR beta libraries using quantitative 5'-RACE with molecular barcodes. TCRdb independently ran MiXCR on the 5' RACE reads; one entry per CDR3 protein. The sample consists of about 220,000 distinct CDR3 sequences, 7% to 8% of them appearing once. CDR1 is SGDLS and CDR2 is YYNGEE in the germline V gene. V lost 0 bases and J 0 bases, leaving 7 bases between the germline ends. CDR3 length: 14 residues. The chain recombines TRBV9 with TRBJ2-7, with D uncertain. This receptor was taken from a male donor with ankylosing spondylitis. Source material: blood, either unsorted or a sorted T cell fraction (not recorded which). The CDR3, as DNA: TGTGCCAGCAGCGTAGGTCAAAACTCCTACGAGCAGTACTTC. This sequence encodes CASSVGQNSYEQYF.